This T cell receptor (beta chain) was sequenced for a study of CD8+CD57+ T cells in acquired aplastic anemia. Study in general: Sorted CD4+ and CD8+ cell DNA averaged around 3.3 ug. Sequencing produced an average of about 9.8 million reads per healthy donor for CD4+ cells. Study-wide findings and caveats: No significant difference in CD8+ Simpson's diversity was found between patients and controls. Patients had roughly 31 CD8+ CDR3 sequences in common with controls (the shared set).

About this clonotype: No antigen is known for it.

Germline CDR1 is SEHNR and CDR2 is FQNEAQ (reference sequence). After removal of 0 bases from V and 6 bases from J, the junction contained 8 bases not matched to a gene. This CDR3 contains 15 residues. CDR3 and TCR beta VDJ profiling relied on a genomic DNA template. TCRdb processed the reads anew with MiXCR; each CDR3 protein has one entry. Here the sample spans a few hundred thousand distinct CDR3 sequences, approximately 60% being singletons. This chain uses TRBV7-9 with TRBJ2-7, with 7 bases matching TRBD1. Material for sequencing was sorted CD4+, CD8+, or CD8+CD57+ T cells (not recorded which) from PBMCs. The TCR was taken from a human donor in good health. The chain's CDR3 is CASSLARTGLPEQYF. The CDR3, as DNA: TGTGCCAGCAGCTTAGCTAGGACAGGCCTCCCCGAGCAGTACTTC.